This TCR beta chain derives from a study of blood T cells in healthy people across ages. Notes on the study in general: The fall in TCR beta diversity per million T cells was roughly linear with age.

After removal of 5 bases from V and 0 bases from J, the junction contained 8 bases not matched to a gene. CDR1 is SGHTA and CDR2 is FQGNSA in the germline V gene. The CDR3 runs 16 residues. The people who gave samples were healthy Caucasians from Russia, aged roughly 6 to 90. As for this clonotype: Its target is not known.

Using a J-beta primer mix together with a sample-barcoded 5' primer, a second PCR was run for about 6 to 11 cycles. TCRdb re-derived calls from the 5' RACE reads in MiXCR, one entry per CDR3 protein. The data show more than 450,000 distinct CDR3 sequences, over 25% seen once. These data were also filed under a second study, of T cells of mothers and their children. This second study says: Healthy Caucasian mothers, a few in number, and their six children were the donors.

The receptor's source is a boy under 10 years old in good health. Sequenced sample: blood. The J gene is TRBJ2-3, the V gene TRBV7-2; 7 bases are shared with TRBD2. CDR3 residues: CASSPPGLLSTDTQYF. CDR3 nucleotide sequence: TGTGCCAGCAGCCCCCCGGGACTACTGAGCACAGATACGCAGTATTTT.